The T cell receptor beta chain described here comes from a study of PD-1 blockade in classical Hodgkin lymphoma. Study results and limitations: Nivolumab initiation under 1 year post-ASCT meant exclusion. Before treatment, complete responders showed about the same diversity as newly diagnosed patients. As was reported, newly diagnosed patients showed lower baseline TCR diversity than healthy donors did.

Measured with immunoSEQ multiplex PCR; TCRdb has only the in-frame clones, and not every one. This table has about 27,000 clones, more than 60% appearing once. Each and every patient relapsed after autologous stem cell transplantation, and patients got differing brentuximab vedotin exposure. Researchers report purifying CD4+ T cells from thawed PBMCs by magnetic negative selection. Complete response, partial response or progressive disease was recorded as best response. For this clone: Its antigen is not known.

The germline gives CDR1 MGHRA, CDR2 YSYEKL. The junction had 3 bases not matched to a gene; V was cut back by 4 bases and J by 4 bases. The CDR3 is 16 residues long. The rearrangement uses TRBV4-1 and TRBJ2-2, with 13 bases identical to TRBD2. This clonotype originated in a human donor with classical Hodgkin lymphoma. The sequencing used CD4+ T cells from blood, collected at baseline. CDR3 sequence (DNA): TGCGCCAGCAGCCGGGGACTAGCGGGGCCCACCGGGGAGCTGTTTTTT. Translation gives CASSRGLAGPTGELFF.